The 28 T cell receptor beta chains presented below share a single source sample, sequenced in a study of CD4 T cells in relation to SARS-CoV-2 and coronaviruses. Profiling relied on immunoSEQ multiplex PCR, and the TCRdb table lists in-frame clones only, not all of them. The sample carries fewer than 35,000 clones, more than 65% recorded once. Their antigens are not known. Material: memory CD4+ T cells from PBMCs, cultured in vitro. Receptors originate from an adult with COVID-19.

This clone was detected a few times. The rearrangement uses TRBV4-2 and TRBJ2-3, with D possibly matching TRBD2 (6 bases). The CDR3 loop spans 16 amino acids. Trimming pared 3 bases from V and 4 bases from J, leaving 17 bases between. CDR1 is LGHNA and CDR2 is YNFKEQ in the germline V gene. CDR3: CASSHGGSAGADTQYF. The CDR3 DNA reads as TGTGCCAGCAGCCATGGGGGGTCCGCCGGAGCAGATACGCAGTATTTT.

This clone was seen more than once but under ten times. The rearrangement links TRBV29-1 to TRBJ2-1; D perhaps matches TRBD2 (5 bases). Germline V gives CDR1 SQVTM, CDR2 ANQGSEA. The CDR3 has 13 residues. V lost 4 bases, J lost 7 bases, and 14 bases lay in between. The CDR3 bases are TGCAGCGTTGCCCAACTAGTCGGAAATGAGCAGTTCTTC. This translates into CSVAQLVGNEQFF.

This rearrangement joins TRBV5-6 to TRBJ2-1; D gene ambiguous. The germline V gene has CDR1 SGHDT and CDR2 YYEEEE. V was shortened by 3 bases and J by 7 bases, with 11 bases between the two germline ends. This CDR3 has 13 amino acids. The CDR3 loop reads CASSSSPANEQFF. As DNA, the CDR3 is TGTGCCAGCAGCTCTTCTCCGGCAAATGAGCAGTTCTTC.

V and J are TRBV5-4 and TRBJ2-2, with TRBD2 identical over 8 bases. V lost 4 bases to trimming and J lost 7 bases; unmatched junction nucleotides: 9. Germline CDR1 SGHNT, CDR2 YYREEE (reference sequence). This CDR3 is 15 amino acids long. CDR3 nucleotide sequence: TGTGCCAGCAGCCGGCGAGCGGGGGCGGACGGGGAGCTGTTTTTT. Translation gives CASSRRAGADGELFF.

The gene calls are TRBV28 and TRBJ1-3; tentative D call: TRBD1 (5 bases). V gave up 3 bases and J gave up 2 bases, with 8 bases separating them. Germline CDR1 MDHEN, CDR2 SYDVKM. This CDR3 is built from 14 residues. In DNA form, the CDR3 reads TGTGCCAGCAGTTTGGGGGACCCTGGAAACACCATATATTTT. This gives the protein CASSLGDPGNTIYF. Looking up the rest from reference TRBV28 and TRBJ1-3 gives the full variable domain: DVKVTQSSRYLVKRTGEKVFLECVQDMDHENMFWYRQDPGLGLRLIYFSYDVKMKEKGDIPEGYSVSREKKERFSLILESASTNQTSMYLCASSLGDPGNTIYFGEGSWLTVV.

This clone came up a few times. The chain carries TRBV9 and TRBJ2-1, with no clear D. Germline-derived CDR1 and CDR2 are SGDLS and YYNGEE. V was cut by 0 bases and J by 7 bases, with 11 bases left in between. The CDR3 extends over 14 amino acids. The CDR3 region is CASSVAHRANEQFF. In DNA form, the CDR3 reads TGTGCCAGCAGCGTAGCTCACCGGGCTAATGAGCAGTTCTTC.

The chain employs TRBV4-2 and TRBJ1-4, with D possibly TRBD1 on 5 matching bases. Deletions cut 3 bases from V and 8 bases from J, with 16 bases between. The CDR3 covers 15 residues. Germline CDR1 reads LGHNA; CDR2 reads YNFKEQ. The CDR3 is CASSQGTAEPEKLFF. The CDR3 DNA follows: TGTGCCAGCAGCCAGGGGACCGCCGAGCCCGAAAAACTGTTTTTT.

V is TRBV5-6 and J is TRBJ2-1, with 12 bases aligning to TRBD2. V was clipped by 1 base and J by 4 bases; unmatched bases: 9. In germline, CDR1 is SGHDT, CDR2 YYEEEE. The CDR3 spans 18 residues. CDR3 bases: TGTGCCAGCAGCTTGAAACTAGCGGGAGGCGACGATTACAATGAGCAGTTCTTC. As protein: CASSLKLAGGDDYNEQFF.

This clone was recorded a few times. The V call is TRBV27, the J call TRBJ2-7; no definite D call. V lost 6 bases and J 1 base, leaving 13 bases between the germline ends. This CDR3 has 14 amino acids. Germline V gives CDR1 MNHEY, CDR2 SMNVEV (reference sequence). CDR3 in amino acids: CASRLWVGSYEQYF. CDR3 nucleotide sequence: TGTGCCAGCAGGTTGTGGGTCGGGTCCTACGAGCAGTACTTC.

V is TRBV7-2 and J is TRBJ2-3; 7 positions match TRBD2. This CDR3 region has 14 residues. The ends lost 5 bases at V and 8 bases at J; junction bases unmatched: 10. Germline assignment: CDR1 SGHTA and CDR2 FQGNSA. In nucleotides, the CDR3 is TGTGCCAGCAGCCGGAGAGCGGGATTCGGTACGCAGTATTTT. Residues: CASSRRAGFGTQYF. Full variable domain (outside the CDR3, taken from reference TRBV7-2 and TRBJ2-3): GAGVSQSPSNKVTEKGKDVELRCDPISGHTALYWYRQSLGQGLEFLIYFQGNSAPDKSGLPSDRFSAERTGGSVSTLTIQRTQQEDSAVYLCASSRRAGFGTQYFGPGTRLTVL.

By share, this clone counts as medium-sized. The V gene is TRBV12-3 or TRBV12-4, the J gene TRBJ2-7; no firm D call. V lost 5 bases and J lost 2, with 4 bases in between. The CDR3 sequence is 11 residues long. The CDR3 coding sequence is TGTGCCAGCAGTCACACCTACGAGCAGTACTTC. As protein: CASSHTYEQYF.

V usage is TRBV2 and J usage is TRBJ1-4; D may be TRBD1 (5 bases). This CDR3 spans 13 amino acids. V lost 6 bases and J 8 bases, leaving 13 bases between the germline ends. Looked up from germline, CDR1 is SNHLY and CDR2 is FYNNEI. In DNA, the CDR3 is TGTGCCAGCAGGGGGCGCTCGGGGGAAAAACTGTTTTTT. Its protein product is CASRGRSGEKLFF. The full variable domain, in which reference TRBV2 and TRBJ1-4 provide the parts outside the CDR3, is EPEVTQTPSHQVTQMGQEVILRCVPISNHLYFYWYRQILGQKVEFLVSFYNNEISEKSEIFDDQFSVERPDGSNFTLKIRSTKLEDSAMYFCASRGRSGEKLFFGSGTQLSVL.

This chain joins TRBV28 and TRBJ2-7; 7 bases line up with TRBD2. This CDR3 comprises 14 residues. Germline V gene lookup returns CDR1 MDHEN and CDR2 SYDVKM. J was trimmed by 1 base and V by 6 bases; bases with no gene match: 6. CDR3 sequence (DNA): TGTGCCAGCAGCCTGGGAGGGTGGTCCTACGAGCAGTACTTC. Translating gives CASSLGGWSYEQYF.

The chain links TRBV27 to TRBJ2-3, with D tentatively TRBD2 (7 bases). The CDR3 sequence is 15 residues long. Germline-derived CDR1 and CDR2 are MNHEY and SMNVEV (reference sequence). This chain's CDR3 is CATKRGGLSTDTQYF. CDR3 sequence (DNA): TGTGCTACAAAAAGGGGGGGGTTGAGCACAGATACGCAGTATTTT.

This clone has only a few counts. The V gene is TRBV28, the J gene TRBJ2-3, with D possibly matching TRBD2 (6 bases). Germline CDR1 MDHEN, CDR2 SYDVKM. V was shortened by 2 bases and J by 4 bases, with 16 bases between the two germline ends. The CDR3 sequence is 16 residues long. CDR3 protein: CASSLRELAGPDTQYF. The CDR3 coding sequence is TGTGCCAGCAGTTTACGAGAACTAGCAGGGCCAGATACGCAGTATTTT.

This clone was counted a single time. The chain employs TRBV7-6 and TRBJ2-1; 9 bases agree with TRBD2. Germline V gene sequence: CDR1 SGHVS, CDR2 FNYEAQ. CDR3 size: 15 residues. V trimming: 2 bases; J trimming: 2 bases; junction bases outside the gene matches: 1. CDR3 region: CASSLPSGTYNEQFF. CDR3 in DNA: TGTGCCAGCAGCTTACCTAGCGGGACCTACAATGAGCAGTTCTTC.

The chain employs TRBV6-5 and TRBJ1-6; unclear D gene. The ends were cut back, 6 bases at V and 7 bases at J, with 10 bases in the middle. CDR1 and CDR2 (germline): MNHEY, SVGAGI. This CDR3 contains 13 residues. The CDR3 reads CASSPRLNSPLHF. For the CDR3, the DNA is TGTGCCAGCAGCCCCCGCCTGAATTCACCCCTCCACTTT.

V is TRBV29-1 and J is TRBJ2-3, with D perhaps TRBD2 (5 bases). V lost 4 bases to trimming and J lost 2 bases, with 19 bases between them. CDR1 SQVTM and CDR2 ANQGSEA come from the germline V gene. This CDR3 is built from 16 residues. The CDR3 loop reads CSVAGIRGRVTDTQYF. The CDR3 DNA sequence: TGCAGCGTTGCGGGGATTCGAGGTCGTGTCACAGATACGCAGTATTTT.

The CDR3 DNA sequence: TGTGCCAGCAGCCGAACAGGGGATATCGATGAGCAGTTCTTC. Amino acids: CASSRTGDIDEQFF. J is TRBJ2-1 and V is TRBV5-6, with 7 bases identical to TRBD1. V trimming: 4 bases; J trimming: 8 bases; junction bases outside the gene matches: 9. This CDR3 has 14 amino acids. The germline V gene has CDR1 SGHDT and CDR2 YYEEEE.

This clone was observed a few times. The V and J genes are TRBV28 and TRBJ2-7, with a weak D call TRBD2 (6 bases). CDR3 length: 14 residues. V gave up 4 bases and J gave up 3 bases, with 13 bases separating them. Germline-derived CDR1 and CDR2 are MDHEN and SYDVKM. CDR3 nucleotides: TGTGCCAGCAGTTACGGGGGTTTAATCTACGAGCAGTACTTC. Encoded protein: CASSYGGLIYEQYF.

The table lists this clone with a few counts. V is TRBV7-9 and J is TRBJ2-7; TRBD2 agrees at 13 bases. The CDR3 extends over 16 amino acids. The trim removed 5 bases at V and 4 bases at J, leaving 8 bases unmatched. The germline V gene encodes CDR1 SEHNR and CDR2 FQNEAQ (reference sequence). CDR3 bases: TGTGCCAGCAGCCCGGGGGGACTAGCGGGATCTTACGAGCAGTACTTC. Its translation is CASSPGGLAGSYEQYF.

This CDR3 reads CASSLGQGGTQYF. The CDR3 DNA follows: TGTGCCAGCAGTTTGGGACAGGGGGGGACCCAGTACTTC. The chain carries TRBV6-1 and TRBJ2-5; TRBD1 matches 11 bases. V lost 5 bases and J lost 7; bases outside the gene matches: 3. Germline CDR1 reads MNHNS; CDR2 reads SASEGT. The CDR3 spans 13 residues.

The chain recombines TRBV30 with TRBJ1-5, with D perhaps TRBD1 (5 bases). CDR1 is GTSNPN, CDR2 SVGIG, per germline (reference sequence). Trimming shortened V by 5 bases and J by 9 bases, and 20 bases separated the two germline ends. The CDR3 loop spans 14 amino acids. The CDR3 here is CAWGTGPALGPQHF. CDR3 coding DNA: TGTGCCTGGGGTACGGGGCCAGCCTTGGGGCCCCAGCATTTT.

The chain links TRBV5-6 to TRBJ2-1, with no clear D. V lost 1 base and J 0 bases, leaving 8 bases between the germline ends. The CDR3 consists of 15 residues. Germline loops: CDR1 SGHDT, CDR2 YYEEEE. CDR3 sequence: CASSLRRNSYNEQFF. The CDR3 DNA follows: TGTGCCAGCAGCTTGAGGCGCAACTCCTACAATGAGCAGTTCTTC.

The rearrangement links TRBV18 to TRBJ1-1; TRBD1 is a possible D gene (6 bases). CDR1 is KGHSH and CDR2 is LQKENI in the germline V gene. The CDR3 spans 15 residues. V lost 4 bases and J lost 5, with 17 bases in between. The CDR3 nucleotides are TGTGCCAGCTCACTCACGGGGGGGGCGGCTACTGAAGCTTTCTTT. Its protein product is CASSLTGGAATEAFF.

The chain has TRBV4-1 and TRBJ2-7; TRBD2 matches at 11 bases. The CDR3 sequence is 17 residues long. V lost 1 base and J lost 2; bases outside the gene matches: 7. CDR1 is MGHRA and CDR2 is YSYEKL in the germline V gene. For the CDR3, the DNA is TGCGCCAGCAGCCAAGGAAGGATGGGACTAGCGGCCTACGAGCAGTACTTC. Encoded protein: CASSQGRMGLAAYEQYF.

The rearrangement links TRBV7-9 to TRBJ1-6, with D unresolved. Germline-derived CDR1 and CDR2 are SEHNR and FQNEAQ (reference sequence). V gave up 3 bases and J gave up 5 bases, with 8 bases separating them. The CDR3 loop spans 14 amino acids. CDR3 in DNA: TGTGCCAGCAGCTTTGACACCGATAATTCACCCCTCCACTTT. Amino acid sequence: CASSFDTDNSPLHF.

This sequence joins TRBV19 and TRBJ2-1; 11 nucleotides match TRBD1. The V and J ends lost 4 bases and 9 bases, in that order; junction bases with no gene match: 8. CDR3 length: 15 residues. Germline V gene sequence: CDR1 LNHDA, CDR2 SQIVND (reference sequence). CDR3 protein: CASSTSGQGAVEQFF. The CDR3 region has the DNA TGTGCCAGTAGTACTTCCGGACAGGGGGCCGTTGAGCAGTTCTTC. The full variable domain, rest sourced from reference TRBV19 and TRBJ2-1, is DGGITQSPKYLFRKEGQNVTLSCEQNLNHDAMYWYRQDPGQGLRLIYYSQIVNDFQKGDIAEGYSVSREKKESFPLTVTSAQKNPTAFYLCASSTSGQGAVEQFFGPGTRLTVL.